This TCR beta chain comes out of a study of long-term antiretroviral therapy in people with HIV. This clone was found once. Its antigen is as yet unknown. The germline gives CDR1 GTSNPN, CDR2 SVGIG (reference sequence). The V end was cut by 4 bases, the J end by 4 bases, with 18 bases between. The CDR3 runs 15 residues. A v3.0 immunoSEQ assay was performed at survey level. Data came from immunoSEQ multiplex PCR; TCRdb stores just in-frame clones and leaves some out. The sample gives about 21,000 clones, around 84% of which show up once; roughly 4.5% is in the top ten. The study, taken as a whole, reports: Clones showing expansion before ART dominated the repertoire at all time points. With ART, diversity went up but was still lower than in transplant donor controls. HIV repertoires spanned narrower CDR3 length ranges than controls.

In the United States, treatment was given to all participants with HIV. This sequence originates from a man aged 60-69 years with HIV. This rearrangement joins TRBV30 to TRBJ2-3; no clear D gene. This material consisted of unsorted PBMCs, taken 1.3 years after starting antiretroviral therapy. The CDR3 here is CAWNSGQKGADTQYF. Here the CDR3 DNA reads TGTGCCTGGAATAGTGGCCAAAAAGGCGCAGATACGCAGTATTTT.